The 13 T cell receptor beta chains presented below share a single source sample, sequenced in a study of early stage breast cancer tumors. Clones were sequenced by immunoSEQ multiplex PCR, and TCRdb holds only the in-frame ones, with some missing. The table includes around 48,000 clones, about 89% detected once. Sequencing was carried out using blood. These receptors all stem from a person aged 65-85 years with breast cancer.

The chain couples TRBV9 to TRBJ2-1, with D tentatively TRBD2 (7 bases). CDR3 length: 17 residues. V lost 0 bases to trimming and J lost 5 bases, with 18 bases between them. The germline V gene has CDR1 SGDLS and CDR2 YYNGEE. CDR3 sequence (DNA): TGTGCCAGCAGCGTAGCTCCCGGAGGGGGGGGACACAATGAGCAGTTCTTC. It encodes CASSVAPGGGGHNEQFF.

V gene TRBV10-3 combines with J gene TRBJ1-2; D is undetermined. The germline gives CDR1 ENHRY, CDR2 SYGVKD. Trimming shortened V by 0 bases and J by 2 bases, and 7 bases separated the two germline ends. This CDR3 is built from 14 residues. The CDR3 protein is CAISESRSNYGYTF. Written as DNA, the CDR3 is TGTGCCATCAGTGAGTCGAGGTCCAACTATGGCTACACCTTC.

This chain uses TRBV29-1 with TRBJ1-3; D not certain. The CDR3 sequence is 15 residues long. CDR1 is SQVTM and CDR2 is ANQGSEA in the germline V gene. V lost 7 bases and J 0 bases, leaving 16 bases between the germline ends. The CDR3 bases are TGCAGCGGCGGTGAGGCTCCGGACTCTGGAAACACCATATATTTT. Amino acid sequence: CSGGEAPDSGNTIYF.

The V gene is TRBV7-6, the J gene TRBJ2-2; the D gene is possibly TRBD1 (5 bases). This CDR3 region has 16 residues. Looked up from germline, CDR1 is SGHVS and CDR2 is FNYEAQ. The V end was cut by 1 base, the J end by 0 bases, with 9 bases between. The CDR3 here is CASSLDGATNTGELFF. The CDR3 DNA reads TGTGCCAGCAGCTTAGATGGGGCGACGAACACCGGGGAGCTGTTTTTT.

The rearrangement joins TRBV7-9 to TRBJ2-2; D might be TRBD1 (5 bases). V lost 2 bases to trimming and J lost 1 base, with 17 bases between them. Per germline, CDR1 SEHNR and CDR2 FQNEAQ (reference sequence). The CDR3 runs to 18 residues. The CDR3 DNA is TGTGCCAGCAGCTTATCAGGGTATATTGTGGGGAACACCGGGGAGCTGTTTTTT. Its translation: CASSLSGYIVGNTGELFF.

The CDR3 coding sequence is TGCGCCAGCAGCCCCTCGGGGGGGCATAATGAGCAGTTCTTC. Translated: CASSPSGGHNEQFF. The rearrangement uses TRBV5-1 and TRBJ2-1, with 8 bases fitting TRBD2. V gave up 4 bases and J gave up 7 bases; unmatched junction bases: 7. The CDR3 loop spans 14 amino acids. Germline values: CDR1 SGHRS, CDR2 YFSETQ.

The chain combines TRBV7-9 with TRBJ2-7, with 16 bases identical to TRBD2. CDR3 length: 17 amino acids. CDR1 and CDR2 from the germline V gene are SEHNR and FQNEAQ (reference sequence). Trimming cost V 3 bases and J 5 bases; bases outside gene matches: 7. CDR3 nucleotides: TGTGCCAGCAGCTTCGGGACTAGCGGGAGGGCGGGGAACGAGCAGTACTTC. The encoded protein is CASSFGTSGRAGNEQYF.

This chain links TRBV4-1 with TRBJ2-6, with TRBD2 as a possible D gene (8 bases). This CDR3 contains 20 residues. V was shortened by 0 bases and J by 0 bases, with 18 bases between the two germline ends. CDR1 is MGHRA, CDR2 YSYEKL, per germline. Here the CDR3 reads CASSQEVGRGLFSGANVLTF. CDR3 DNA: TGCGCCAGCAGCCAAGAAGTCGGGAGGGGGCTCTTCTCTGGGGCCAACGTCCTGACTTTC.

In this sample, this clone turned up once. The V and J genes are TRBV19 and TRBJ1-2; 8 bases are shared with TRBD1. The ends lost 5 bases at V and 4 bases at J; junction bases unmatched: 6. Germline V gene lookup returns CDR1 LNHDA and CDR2 SQIVND (reference sequence). This CDR3 has 14 amino acids. The CDR3 nucleotides read TGTGCCAGTAGTGCCGGACAGGGACCCTATGGCTACACCTTC. The encoded protein is CASSAGQGPYGYTF.

The chain couples TRBV5-1 to TRBJ2-7; 8 positions agree with TRBD1. The CDR3 sequence is 13 residues long. CDR1 and CDR2 from the germline V gene are SGHRS and YFSETQ. After removal of 5 bases from V and 0 bases from J, the junction contained 1 base not matched to a gene. The CDR3 DNA reads TGCGCCAGCAGAACAGGGGGCTCCTACGAGCAGTACTTC. This sequence encodes CASRTGGSYEQYF.

This CDR3 reads CASSWELGREQYF. The CDR3 bases are TGTGCCAGCAGCTGGGAGTTGGGTCGCGAGCAGTACTTC. The gene calls are TRBV7-2 and TRBJ2-7; the D gene is possibly TRBD2 (5 bases). V was clipped by 4 bases and J by 6 bases, with 13 bases between them. CDR1 and CDR2 from the germline V gene are SGHTA and FQGNSA. CDR3 length: 13 amino acids.

The chain recombines TRBV4-3 with TRBJ1-2; no definite D call. The CDR3 runs 11 residues. Germline V CDR1 and CDR2: LGHNA, YSLEER. V was cut by 3 bases and J by 4 bases, with 3 bases left in between. The CDR3: CASSHSYGYTF. The CDR3, as DNA: TGCGCCAGCAGCCACAGCTATGGCTACACCTTC.

The genes are TRBV29-1 and TRBJ2-1, with unresolved D. Trimming removed 3 bases from V and 8 bases from J, with 8 bases in between. The CDR3 contains 11 residues. In germline, CDR1 is SQVTM, CDR2 ANQGSEA. The CDR3 DNA reads as TGCAGCGTTGAGCTGGAGTATGAGCAGTTCTTC. The encoded protein is CSVELEYEQFF.